This is a list of T cell receptor beta chains from one sample in a study of human T cells and chemical hapten exposure. TCRdb passed the RACE reads through MiXCR, listing each CDR3 protein once. The sample shows a few hundred thousand distinct CDR3 sequences, just under 6.5% of them seen only once. This specimen consisted of whole blood, obtained in connection with sensitization to the hapten diphenylcyclopropenone (DPC). Receptor source: a woman between 18 and 30 years old with alopecia areata. Some clones in this sample may be carry-over from other donors' samples. The CDR3 runs from the conserved cysteine through the conserved F or W. The D gene is left open where the match is weak. Only part of the rows carry a size: once, few, many, or a class if the clone is expanded.

size	V	J	D	DNA	CDR3
NA	TRBV18	TRBJ1-2	TRBD1	TGTGCCAGCTCACTATCCTCGGGGACAGGGTTTTTCGGCTATGGCTACACCTTC	CASSLSSGTGFFGYGYTF
few	TRBV3-1	TRBJ2-1	NA	TGTGCCAGCAGCCCGGGCCCAGAGGGCAATGAGCAGTTCTTC	CASSPGPEGNEQFF
many	TRBV4-2	TRBJ1-4	NA	TGTGCCAGCAGCCAAGGCGGATTGGGGAATGAGGTTGAAAAACTGTTTTTT	CASSQGGLGNEVEKLFF
few	TRBV5-1	TRBJ2-4	NA	TGCGCCAGCAGCTTGGAGACGTGGGCCAAAAACATTCAGTACTTC	CASSLETWAKNIQYF
many	TRBV10-3	TRBJ1-2	NA	TGTGCCATTGAGAAGGAGGCTAACTATGGCTACACCTTC	CAIEKEANYGYTF
many	TRBV12-3/TRBV12-4	TRBJ1-1	NA	TGTGCCAGCAGCTCCACAGGGCTTAACACTGAAGCTTTCTTT	CASSSTGLNTEAFF
NA	TRBV20-1	TRBJ2-3	TRBD2	TGCAGTGCTAGAGACCGTTTCGGGGGGGGTGATACGCAGTATTTT	CSARDRFGGGDTQYF
NA	TRBV4-2	TRBJ1-1	NA	TGTGCCAGCAGCCAAGAGGGGGAGGTAGAAGCTTTCTTT	CASSQEGEVEAFF
NA	TRBV28	TRBJ2-1	TRBD2	TGTGCCAGCAGTCTGCCAGCGGGGGTAGGATACAATGAGCAGTTCTTC	CASSLPAGVGYNEQFF
NA	TRBV18	TRBJ2-5	NA	TGTGCCAGCTCGTCACCAAGTGGGACCCAAGAGACCCAGTACTTC	CASSSPSGTQETQYF
many	TRBV27	TRBJ2-4	NA	TGTGCCAGCAGTTTAGGTCCCAAAAACATTCAGTACTTC	CASSLGPKNIQYF
NA	TRBV3-1	TRBJ1-6	NA	TGTGCCAGCAGCCGGACCGACGATAATTCACCCCTCCACTTT	CASSRTDDNSPLHF
NA	TRBV7-2	TRBJ2-7	TRBD1	TGTGCCAGCAGCTCATCCAGGGGGTATACCTACGAGCAGTACTTC	CASSSSRGYTYEQYF
many	TRBV14	TRBJ1-6	NA	TGTGCCAGCAGCCAATCTATTCTGAGCACCCTCCACTTT	CASSQSILSTLHF
many	TRBV7-9	TRBJ1-1	NA	TGTGCCAGCAGCTTAGGGGGCAGGGTGGCAGGCACTGAAGCTTTCTTT	CASSLGGRVAGTEAFF
few	TRBV29-1	TRBJ2-7	NA	TGCAGCGTTGTCTATTGGGCCGAGCAGTACTTC	CSVVYWAEQYF